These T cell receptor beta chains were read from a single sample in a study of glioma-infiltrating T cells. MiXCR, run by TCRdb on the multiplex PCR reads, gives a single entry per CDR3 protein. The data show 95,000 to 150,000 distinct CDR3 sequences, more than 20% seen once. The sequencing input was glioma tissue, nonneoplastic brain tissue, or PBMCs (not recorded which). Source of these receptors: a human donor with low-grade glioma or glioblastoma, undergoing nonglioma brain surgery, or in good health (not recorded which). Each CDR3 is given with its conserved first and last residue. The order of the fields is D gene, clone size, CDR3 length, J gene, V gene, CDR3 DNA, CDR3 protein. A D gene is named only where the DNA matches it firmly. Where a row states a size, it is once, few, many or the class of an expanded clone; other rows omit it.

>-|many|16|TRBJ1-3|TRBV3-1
TGTGCCAGCAGCCACTCGGGACGGCTCTCTGGAAACACCATATATTTT
CASSHSGRLSGNTIYF
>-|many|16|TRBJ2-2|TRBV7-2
TGTGCCAGCAGCTTAGAGGCAGCTCTGAACACCGGGGAGCTGTTTTTT
CASSLEAALNTGELFF
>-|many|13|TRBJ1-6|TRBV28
TGTGCCAGCAGCCCCCCGCAGACAGGTCCCCTCCACTTT
CASSPPQTGPLHF
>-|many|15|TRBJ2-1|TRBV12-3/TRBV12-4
TGTGCCAGCAGTTTAAGGGGTAGCTCCTACAATGAGCAGTTCTTC
CASSLRGSSYNEQFF
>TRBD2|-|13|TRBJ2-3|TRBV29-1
TGCAGCTCGAATTCGGGGGGGGCCGATACGCAGTATTTT
CSSNSGGADTQYF
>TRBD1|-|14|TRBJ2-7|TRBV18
TGTGCCAGCTTACCGCGGGACAGGGGAGACGAGCAGTACTTC
CASLPRDRGDEQYF
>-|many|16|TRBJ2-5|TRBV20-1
TGCAGTGCCACCCGAAATGAGGGGTTGACCTTGGAGACCCAGTACTTC
CSATRNEGLTLETQYF
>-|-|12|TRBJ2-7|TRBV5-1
TGCGCCAGCAGAAGGATCCGGGACGAGCAGTACTTC
CASRRIRDEQYF
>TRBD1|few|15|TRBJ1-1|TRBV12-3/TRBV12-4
TGTGCCAGCAGTTTGCCCACAGGGGAGGTTACTGAAGCTTTCTTT
CASSLPTGEVTEAFF
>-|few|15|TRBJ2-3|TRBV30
TGTGCCTGGAGTGTAGGGCTAAGGGACGCAGATACGCAGTATTTT
CAWSVGLRDADTQYF
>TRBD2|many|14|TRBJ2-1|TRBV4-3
TGCGCCAGCAGCCGACTAGCTGGCAAGAATGAGCAGTTCTTC
CASSRLAGKNEQFF
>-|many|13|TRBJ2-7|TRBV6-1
TGTGCCAGCAGGGACCCCAGGGATCACGAGCAGTACTTC
CASRDPRDHEQYF
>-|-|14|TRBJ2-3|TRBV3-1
TGTGCCAGCAGCTCCGGGACTAGGACAGGTACGCAGTATTTT
CASSSGTRTGTQYF
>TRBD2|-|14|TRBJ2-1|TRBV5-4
TGTGCCAGCAGCCCCGGGACTAGCCGTAATGAGCAGTTCTTC
CASSPGTSRNEQFF
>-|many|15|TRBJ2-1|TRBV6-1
TGTGCCAGCAGGCGACCGACGGTAGGGTACAATGAGCAGTTCTTC
CASRRPTVGYNEQFF
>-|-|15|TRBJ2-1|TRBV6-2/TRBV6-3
TGTGCCAGCGGTTACGGGCATAGCTCCTACAATGAGCAGTTCTTC
CASGYGHSSYNEQFF
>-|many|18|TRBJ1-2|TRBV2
TGTGCCAGCAGTGGGTTGGGATTCTTCGATAAGGGCGGCTATGGCTACACCTTC
CASSGLGFFDKGGYGYTF
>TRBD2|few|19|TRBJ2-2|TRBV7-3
TGTGCCAGCAGCTTAAGGGCCGGGACTAGCGTTTCGAACACCGGGGAGCTGTTTTTT
CASSLRAGTSVSNTGELFF
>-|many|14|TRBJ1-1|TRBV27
TGTGCCAGCAGTCCCCGAGGGGAGAACACTGAAGCTTTCTTT
CASSPRGENTEAFF
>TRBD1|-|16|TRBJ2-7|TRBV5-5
TGTGCCAGCAGCTACTTGCCGGGACAGGGTTTCTACGAGCAGTACTTC
CASSYLPGQGFYEQYF
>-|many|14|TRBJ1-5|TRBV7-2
TGTGCCAGCAGCTTAGAATATAGCAATCAGCCCCAGCATTTT
CASSLEYSNQPQHF
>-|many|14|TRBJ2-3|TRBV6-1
TGTGCCACCCGGGGATTAATTTCCACAGATACGCAGTATTTT
CATRGLISTDTQYF
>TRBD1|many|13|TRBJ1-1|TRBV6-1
TGTGCCAGCAATGACAGGGTTGGCACTGAAGCTTTCTTT
CASNDRVGTEAFF
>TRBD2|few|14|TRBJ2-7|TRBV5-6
TGTGCCAGCAGCCCGGCGGGAGCGGAGAACGAGCAGTACTTC
CASSPAGAENEQYF
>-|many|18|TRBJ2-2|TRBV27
TGTGCCAGCAGTTTAGGCGGTATAGGAACACCGATCACCGGGGAGCTGTTTTTT
CASSLGGIGTPITGELFF
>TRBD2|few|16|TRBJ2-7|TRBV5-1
TGCGCCAGCAGCTTGGGTTCTAGCGGGAGGCGCTACGAGCAGTACTTC
CASSLGSSGRRYEQYF
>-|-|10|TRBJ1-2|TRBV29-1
TGCAGCGTTGATGTTGACGGCTACACCTTC
CSVDVDGYTF
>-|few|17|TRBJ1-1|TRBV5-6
TGTGCCAGCAGCTTGGCGGGGGGTCCATTCATGAACACTGAAGCTTTCTTT
CASSLAGGPFMNTEAFF